The rows below give T cell receptor beta chains drawn from one sample of a study of regulatory T cells in long-lasting Graves disease. One entry per CDR3 protein, called by TCRdb with MiXCR from the multiplex PCR reads. Among roughly 400,000 distinct CDR3 sequences listed, around 20% were seen once. Specimen: peripheral blood mononuclear cells (PBMCs), collected when the disease was refractory, from a patient treated with antithyroid drugs. The source is a female donor with Graves disease. The CDR3 runs from the conserved cysteine through the conserved F or W. A D gene is named only where the DNA matches it firmly. Clone size, where shown, is once, few, many, or a class for clones that have expanded.

J: TRBJ2-2; D: TRBD1; size: many; V: TRBV28; DNA: TGTGCCAGCAGTCCCCCGGACAGGGGGTCCGGGGAGCTGTTTTTT; CDR3: CASSPPDRGSGELFF
J: TRBJ1-3; D: NA; size: NA; V: TRBV11-2; DNA: TGTGCCAGCAGCTTAATGCCCGGGGGGCCTGGAAACACCATATATTTT; CDR3: CASSLMPGGPGNTIYF
J: TRBJ2-7; D: TRBD1; size: NA; V: TRBV10-2; DNA: TGCGCCAGCAGTTCGGGGACAGGGCTAAGCGGCGACGAGCAGTACTTC; CDR3: CASSSGTGLSGDEQYF
J: TRBJ2-7; D: NA; size: NA; V: TRBV29-1; DNA: TGCAGCGTTGAAGTCAACAGGTTTGCCTACGAGCAGTACTTC; CDR3: CSVEVNRFAYEQYF
J: TRBJ2-3; D: TRBD2; size: NA; V: TRBV10-1; DNA: TGCGCCAGCAGTGAAGCGGGGAGGACAGATACGCAGTATTTT; CDR3: CASSEAGRTDTQYF
J: TRBJ1-6; D: NA; size: NA; V: TRBV19; DNA: TGTGCCAGTAAGGTGGGGGGACCGCATTCACCCCTCCACTTT; CDR3: CASKVGGPHSPLHF
J: TRBJ2-5; D: NA; size: many; V: TRBV27; DNA: TGTGCCAGCAGTTTGCACCGAGGGTCCCAAGAGACCCAGTACTTC; CDR3: CASSLHRGSQETQYF
J: TRBJ1-6; D: NA; size: NA; V: TRBV9; DNA: TGCGCCAGCAGCCCAGGTGGCAGGGATAATTCACCCCTCCACTTT; CDR3: CASSPGGRDNSPLHF
J: TRBJ2-2; D: NA; size: many; V: TRBV28; DNA: TGTGCCAGCCAGACTCATCCGGGGAACACCGGGGAGCTGTTTTTT; CDR3: CASQTHPGNTGELFF
J: TRBJ2-5; D: TRBD2; size: many; V: TRBV25-1; DNA: TGTGCTGGGGGTAGCGGGAGTAGAGAGACCCAGTACTTC; CDR3: CAGGSGSRETQYF
J: TRBJ1-6; D: NA; size: few; V: TRBV4-1; DNA: TGCGCCAGCAGCCAAGAATGGCCAGACAATTCACCCCTCCACTTT; CDR3: CASSQEWPDNSPLHF
J: TRBJ1-2; D: TRBD1; size: many; V: TRBV28; DNA: TGTGCCAGCAGTCTGGACAGGGTACTCTATGGCTACACCTTC; CDR3: CASSLDRVLYGYTF
J: TRBJ2-7; D: NA; size: many; V: TRBV27; DNA: TGTGCCAGCAGTTTATCCCTAGGCTACGAGCAGTACTTC; CDR3: CASSLSLGYEQYF
J: TRBJ2-5; D: TRBD1; size: many; V: TRBV28; DNA: TGTGCCAGCAGTTCCGCCGGGACAGGTCCGGGGACCCAGTACTTC; CDR3: CASSSAGTGPGTQYF
J: TRBJ1-2; D: NA; size: few; V: TRBV25-1; DNA: TGTGCCAGCAGTGGTGGGGTGGCCTACACCTTC; CDR3: CASSGGVAYTF
J: TRBJ2-4; D: NA; size: NA; V: TRBV20-1; DNA: TGCAGTGCTAGTAGAACGGGGCGCCCAATTCAGTACTTC; CDR3: CSASRTGRPIQYF
J: TRBJ2-1; D: NA; size: NA; V: TRBV20-1; DNA: TGCAGTGCTCAGACTGAAGACCACAATGAGTTAGAGCAGTTCTTC; CDR3: CSAQTEDHNELEQFF
J: TRBJ1-2; D: TRBD1; size: many; V: TRBV20-1; DNA: TGCAGTGCTAGCCCTGGGACAGTAGACGGCTACACCTTC; CDR3: CSASPGTVDGYTF
J: TRBJ2-7; D: TRBD2; size: many; V: TRBV12-3/TRBV12-4; DNA: TGTGCCAGCAGTTTAACGATGGGAAGCGGGAGCAACGAGCAGTACTTC; CDR3: CASSLTMGSGSNEQYF
J: TRBJ2-7; D: TRBD2; size: many; V: TRBV2; DNA: TGTGCCAGCAGTGGACTAGCGGAACGTCTTACGTACTTC; CDR3: CASSGLAERLTYF
J: TRBJ1-5; D: NA; size: NA; V: TRBV6-2/TRBV6-3; DNA: TGTGCCAGCAGTTACTCGAGGGGAAGAGATCAGCCCCAGCATTTT; CDR3: CASSYSRGRDQPQHF
J: TRBJ2-5; D: NA; size: many; V: TRBV6-4; DNA: TGTGCCAGCAGTGACGGTGGGGCTGGGACCCAGTACTTC; CDR3: CASSDGGAGTQYF
J: TRBJ2-2; D: NA; size: many; V: TRBV12-3/TRBV12-4; DNA: TGTGCCAGCAGTACCGACACCGGGGAGCTGTTTTTT; CDR3: CASSTDTGELFF
J: TRBJ2-1; D: NA; size: NA; V: TRBV2; DNA: TGTGCCAGCAGCGAACGGGGGTTCTCCTACAATGAGCAGTTCTTC; CDR3: CASSERGFSYNEQFF
J: TRBJ2-7; D: TRBD1; size: many; V: TRBV10-1; DNA: TGCGCCAGCAGTGAGTCCTTAGAGGGACAGGGAACTTACGAGCAGTACTTC; CDR3: CASSESLEGQGTYEQYF
J: TRBJ2-7; D: TRBD2; size: many; V: TRBV20-1; DNA: TGCAGTGCTAGATGGACTAGCGGATACGAGCAGTACTTC; CDR3: CSARWTSGYEQYF
J: TRBJ2-7; D: NA; size: NA; V: TRBV20-1; DNA: TGCAGTGCTAGTCACGCGCCGGCCCACGAGCAGTACTTC; CDR3: CSASHAPAHEQYF
J: TRBJ2-1; D: NA; size: NA; V: TRBV5-6; DNA: TGTGCCAGCATCTCCGGGACTCGCCTCAATGAGCAGTTCTTC; CDR3: CASISGTRLNEQFF
J: TRBJ2-3; D: NA; size: NA; V: TRBV28; DNA: TGTGCCAGCAGTTTTGTGGGCTCAGATACGCAGTATTTT; CDR3: CASSFVGSDTQYF
J: TRBJ1-6; D: NA; size: NA; V: TRBV19; DNA: TGTGCCAGTAGTATCGGGGGCGGCTCCTATAATTCACCCCTCCACTTT; CDR3: CASSIGGGSYNSPLHF
J: TRBJ1-3; D: NA; size: many; V: TRBV12-3/TRBV12-4; DNA: TGTGCCAGCAGCGGAGGTTCTGGAAACACCATATATTTT; CDR3: CASSGGSGNTIYF
J: TRBJ2-7; D: NA; size: few; V: TRBV6-1; DNA: TGTGCCAGCAGTGGGGACCGGACCTCCTACGAGCAGTACTTC; CDR3: CASSGDRTSYEQYF
J: TRBJ1-1; D: NA; size: NA; V: TRBV3-1; DNA: TGTGCCAGCAGCCAAGATTTGGTCCAACACACTGAAGCTTTCTTT; CDR3: CASSQDLVQHTEAFF
J: TRBJ2-3; D: TRBD1; size: NA; V: TRBV20-1; DNA: TGCGGTGCTAGAGATTTTGGTACAGGGGGTTATGTAGATACGCAGTATTTT; CDR3: CGARDFGTGGYVDTQYF